This T cell receptor beta chain was recorded in a study of CD8+CD57+ T cells in acquired aplastic anemia. Ten or more counts support this clonotype. Genomic DNA acted as the template from which TCR beta VDJ combination and CDR3 sequence profiling were carried out. TCRdb independently ran MiXCR on the reads; one entry per CDR3 protein. Among a few hundred thousand distinct CDR3 sequences, under 40% were seen once, and the ten largest hold less than 1%. CDR3 size: 15 residues. Per the germline V gene, CDR1 is SGHAT and CDR2 is FQNNGV. V was clipped by 1 base and J by 4 bases; unmatched bases: 5. CD8+CD57+ cell expansion, shown by flow cytometry, had occurred in the patients selected for sequencing.

What was sequenced was sorted CD4+, CD8+, or CD8+CD57+ T cells (not recorded which) from PBMCs. The chain is built from TRBV11-2 and TRBJ1-2; 8 bases are a match to TRBD1. This TCR came from a human donor with aplastic anemia. CDR3 residues: CASSLVVTGVYGYTF. The CDR3, as DNA: TGTGCCAGCAGCTTAGTAGTGACAGGGGTCTATGGCTACACCTTC. The full variable domain, completed using reference TRBV11-2 and TRBJ1-2, is EAGVAQSPRYKIIEKRQSVAFWCNPISGHATLYWYQQILGQGPKLLIQFQNNGVVDDSQLPKDRFSAERLKGVDSTLKIQPAKLEDSAVYLCASSLVVTGVYGYTFGSGTRLTVV.